What follows are 32 T cell receptor beta chains derived from one specimen sequenced in a study of T cell responses to AZD1222 COVID-19 vaccine. The assay was immunoSEQ multiplex PCR, and TCRdb's table has in-frame clones only and misses some. The table records 90,000 to 110,000 clones, 88% of them present only once. Sequenced here: peripheral blood, sampled on day 0 of AZD1222 vaccination. These receptors were obtained from an adult in good health.

The chain joins TRBV27 to TRBJ2-2; 11 bases are shared with TRBD2. CDR1 MNHEY and CDR2 SMNVEV come from the germline V gene (reference sequence). The ends lost 7 bases at V and 0 bases at J; junction bases unmatched: 13. The CDR3 extends over 19 amino acids. The CDR3 nucleotides read TGTGCCAGCAACCAATTGGGGCTAGCGGGGGGCCCGAACACCGGGGAGCTGTTTTTT. Translation: CASNQLGLAGGPNTGELFF.

This rearrangement joins TRBV28 to TRBJ1-2; weak D call: TRBD1 (5 bases). The CDR3 is 15 residues long. V dropped 6 bases and J dropped 4 bases, with 18 bases sitting between them. Germline loops: CDR1 MDHEN, CDR2 SYDVKM. The CDR3 coding sequence is TGTGCCAGCAGAGACGGGACGGAAGTCTTCTATGGCTACACCTTC. Translation: CASRDGTEVFYGYTF.

The chain carries TRBV2 and TRBJ2-1, with 13 nucleotides matching TRBD2. J lost 7 bases, V lost 6 bases, and 9 bases had no gene match. The CDR3 length is 16 residues. Germline V gene data show CDR1 as SNHLY and CDR2 as FYNNEI. The CDR3 DNA is TGTGCCAGCAGGCGACTAGCGGGAGGATCCCGAAATGAGCAGTTCTTC. The encoded protein is CASRRLAGGSRNEQFF.

The J gene is TRBJ2-7, the V gene TRBV28; D is undetermined. The CDR3 runs 12 residues. Germline-derived CDR1 and CDR2 are MDHEN and SYDVKM. Trimming stripped 2 bases from V and 4 bases from J, with 6 bases between. CDR3 nucleotide sequence: TGTGCCAGCAGTTTACCACAGTACGAGCAGTACTTC. Protein product: CASSLPQYEQYF.

DNA for the CDR3: TGTGCCAGCAGCCAAGAGGGCCGGGACAGGGGGCATGGCTACACCTTC. This encodes CASSQEGRDRGHGYTF. The chain recombines TRBV4-2 with TRBJ1-2; TRBD1 matches at 12 bases. The V gene's germline CDR1 is LGHNA and CDR2 YNFKEQ. This CDR3 contains 16 residues. Trimming at V came to 0 bases and at J to 6 bases, leaving 5 bases not matched to a gene.

The chain carries TRBV5-4 and TRBJ2-1, with 10 bases lining up with TRBD2. Germline CDR1 SGHNT, CDR2 YYREEE (reference sequence). The trim removed 3 bases at V and 4 bases at J, leaving 7 bases unmatched. The length of the CDR3 is 16 residues. CDR3 in DNA: TGTGCCAGCAGCTCGCGGCTAGCGGGAGATTACAATGAGCAGTTCTTC. The encoded protein is CASSSRLAGDYNEQFF. Using reference TRBV5-4 and TRBJ2-1 for the parts outside the CDR3, the full variable domain is ETGVTQSPTHLIKTRGQQVTLRCSSQSGHNTVSWYQQALGQGPQFIFQYYREEENGRGNFPPRFSGLQFPNYSSELNVNALELDDSALYLCASSSRLAGDYNEQFFGPGTRLTVL.

V gene TRBV2 combines with J gene TRBJ1-5, with 9 bases identical to TRBD1. The CDR3 sequence is 13 residues long. J was trimmed by 7 bases and V by 6 bases; bases with no gene match: 4. CDR1 is SNHLY, CDR2 FYNNEI, per germline. The CDR3 DNA reads as TGTGCCAGCAGGGACAGGGGTGGACAGCCCCAGCATTTT. Protein: CASRDRGGQPQHF.

CDR3 in amino acids: CASSRQGFNQPQHF. In nucleotides, the CDR3 is TGTGCCAGCAGCCGACAGGGTTTCAATCAGCCCCAGCATTTT. V usage is TRBV11-2 and J usage is TRBJ1-5; TRBD1 agrees at 7 bases. V shed 5 bases and J 3 bases; nucleotides not matched to a gene: 4. Germline V gene sequence: CDR1 SGHAT, CDR2 FQNNGV. This CDR3 spans 14 amino acids.

The V and J genes are TRBV9 and TRBJ1-2; no definite D call. Trimming cost V 0 bases and J 8 bases, with 20 bases left between them. The germline gives CDR1 SGDLS, CDR2 YYNGEE. This CDR3 contains 16 residues. DNA of the CDR3: TGTGCCAGCAGCGTAGGGGAGAGTGGAGGGTGGGAAGGCTACACCTTC. Translation gives CASSVGESGGWEGYTF.

V gene TRBV6-5 combines with J gene TRBJ1-1; D perhaps matches TRBD1 (5 bases). The germline V gene encodes CDR1 MNHEY and CDR2 SVGAGI. Trimming removed 2 bases from V and 4 bases from J, with 11 bases in between. The CDR3 covers 14 residues. In DNA, the CDR3 is TGTGCCAGCAGTTACCCGAGCAGGGCCACTGAAGCTTTCTTT. This encodes CASSYPSRATEAFF.

The chain combines TRBV3-1 (or the pseudogene TRBV3-2) with TRBJ1-5, with 8 nucleotides matching TRBD1. Germline loops: CDR1 LGHDT, CDR2 YNNKEL (reference sequence). CDR3 length: 17 amino acids. After removal of 4 bases from V and 2 bases from J, the junction contained 10 bases not matched to a gene. DNA for the CDR3: TGTGCCAGCAGCCTAGACTCTCGGACAGGGTGCAATCAGCCCCAGCATTTT. Its protein product is CASSLDSRTGCNQPQHF.

This clone was recorded only once. This chain links TRBV5-8 with TRBJ2-5; D is unresolved. The length of the CDR3 is 15 residues. The ends were cut back, 0 bases at V and 1 base at J, with 10 bases in the middle. Per germline, CDR1 SGHTS and CDR2 YDEGEE. The CDR3 DNA sequence: TGTGCCAGCAGCTTGGCGCGGAGAATCCAAGAGACCCAGTACTTC. Protein product: CASSLARRIQETQYF. Drawing the rest from reference TRBV5-8 and TRBJ2-5, the complete variable domain is EAGVTQSPTHLIKTRGQQATLRCSPISGHTSVYWYQQALGLGLQFLLWYDEGEERNRGNFPPRFSGRQFPNYSSELNVNALELEDSALYLCASSLARRIQETQYFGPGTRLLVL.

This clone was found once. The V and J genes are TRBV19 and TRBJ2-5, with TRBD2 matching 12 bases. V shed 1 base, J shed 5 bases, and the junction held 2 bases outside the gene matches. Germline assignment: CDR1 LNHDA and CDR2 SQIVND (reference sequence). CDR3 length: 15 residues. This CDR3 is CASSIGGTSGETQYF. For the CDR3, the DNA is TGTGCCAGTAGTATAGGTGGGACTAGCGGGGAGACCCAGTACTTC.

This sequence joins TRBV30 and TRBJ1-1; no clear D. Germline CDR1 GTSNPN, CDR2 SVGIG (reference sequence). Trimming took off 4 bases at V and 1 base at J, with 10 bases between the two ends. There are 13 residues in the CDR3. The CDR3 DNA is TGTGCCTGGATTGTTTCTAGGAACACTGAAGCTTTCTTT. This gives the protein CAWIVSRNTEAFF.

This clone was observed once. The chain carries TRBV23-1 and TRBJ2-2; tentatively, D is TRBD2 (6 bases). TRBV23-1 is an ORF, and what it does is uncertain. Trimming stripped 4 bases from V and 3 bases from J, with 21 bases between. This CDR3 has 18 amino acids. CDR3 DNA: TGCGCCAGCAGTCGCCCAAAAGGTAGCGGCATCTACACCGGGGAGCTGTTTTTT. This encodes CASSRPKGSGIYTGELFF.

This chain connects TRBV5-8 to TRBJ2-7, with D uncertain. Looked up from germline, CDR1 is SGHTS and CDR2 is YDEGEE. This CDR3 region has 14 residues. V gave up 4 bases and J gave up 0 bases, with 11 bases separating them. The chain's CDR3 is CASSNYSFSYEQYV. CDR3 in DNA: TGTGCCAGCAGCAACTACAGCTTCTCCTACGAGCAGTACGTC.

DNA for the CDR3: TGTGCCGGTCAGGGGGTGAGTGGCTACACCTTC. It is translated as CAGQGVSGYTF. This chain connects TRBV6-5 to TRBJ1-2; TRBD1 agrees at 7 bases. Germline V lookup: CDR1 MNHEY, CDR2 SVGAGI. V gave up 11 bases and J gave up 7 bases; unmatched junction bases: 7. The CDR3 is made up of 11 amino acids.

The rearrangement joins TRBV11-3 to TRBJ2-2; D possibly corresponds to TRBD1 (6 bases). Germline CDR1 and CDR2: SGHNT and YENEEA. Trimming shortened V by 2 bases and J by 5 bases, and 15 bases separated the two germline ends. The CDR3 extends over 16 amino acids. CDR3 coding DNA: TGTGCCAGCAGCTTACAGCAGGGGCGTGGTACCGGGGAGCTGTTTTTT. This encodes CASSLQQGRGTGELFF.

This chain uses TRBV6-5 with TRBJ1-6, with a tentative D call TRBD1 (6 bases). From germline, CDR1 is MNHEY and CDR2 SVGAGI. The CDR3 has 14 residues. V was cut by 6 bases and J by 7 bases, with 13 bases left in between. For the CDR3, the DNA is TGTGCCAGCAGCACGATGGGGGCGAATTCACCCCTCCACTTT. Its protein is CASSTMGANSPLHF.

The gene calls are TRBV5-1 and TRBJ1-1, with D unresolved. Looked up from germline, CDR1 is SGHRS and CDR2 is YFSETQ. This CDR3 region has 13 residues. V was trimmed by 4 bases and J by 1 base, leaving 8 bases between them. The CDR3 region has the DNA TGCGCCAGCAGCGTGCGACAGAACACTGAAGCTTTCTTT. This encodes CASSVRQNTEAFF.

This sequence joins TRBV7-2 and TRBJ2-7; D perhaps matches TRBD1 (6 bases). V lost 2 bases and J 2 bases, leaving 13 bases between the germline ends. The CDR3 runs 15 residues. Germline values: CDR1 SGHTA, CDR2 FQGNSA. CDR3 DNA sequence: TGTGCCAGCAGCTTAACCCGGACAGTAACCTACGAGCAGTACTTC. It codes for CASSLTRTVTYEQYF.

This clone occurred a few times. The V gene is TRBV6-5, the J gene TRBJ1-2, with 7 bases that match TRBD1. V dropped 5 bases and J dropped 7; count of bases not matched to a gene: 7. The CDR3 consists of 13 residues. The germline V gene has CDR1 MNHEY and CDR2 SVGAGI. CDR3 sequence: CASSRQGVGGYTF. In nucleotides, the CDR3 is TGTGCCAGCAGTCGACAGGGAGTCGGTGGCTACACCTTC.

CDR3 residues: CASSPTAGGLTDTQYF. The CDR3 nucleotides are TGCGCCAGCAGCCCGACAGCGGGGGGTCTCACAGATACGCAGTATTTT. The chain couples TRBV5-1 to TRBJ2-3, with TRBD2 matching 9 bases. Germline V gives CDR1 SGHRS, CDR2 YFSETQ. The CDR3 loop spans 16 amino acids. Trimming at V came to 4 bases and at J to 2 bases, leaving 8 bases not matched to a gene.

This clone has just a few counts. This chain connects TRBV11-2 to TRBJ2-7, with D perhaps matching TRBD1 or TRBD2 (5 bases each). This CDR3 region has 13 residues. Trimming took 1 base from V and 13 from J, leaving 17 bases between them. Germline V lookup: CDR1 SGHAT, CDR2 FQNNGV. This CDR3 is CASSLGGKTERYF. DNA of the CDR3: TGTGCCAGCAGCTTAGGAGGGAAGACAGAACGTTACTTC. Based on the CDR3 plus reference TRBV11-2 and TRBJ2-7, the full variable domain is EAGVAQSPRYKIIEKRQSVAFWCNPISGHATLYWYQQILGQGPKLLIQFQNNGVVDDSQLPKDRFSAERLKGVDSTLKIQPAKLEDSAVYLCASSLGGKTERYFGPGTRLTVT.

The chain couples TRBV7-8 to TRBJ1-1; 8 bases agree with TRBD1. The V segment lost 5 bases and the J segment 0 bases; nucleotides outside the gene matches: 2. Looked up from germline, CDR1 is SGHVS and CDR2 is FQNEAQ. The CDR3 has 14 residues. The CDR3 DNA sequence: TGTGCCAGCAGCGAGGACAGGGTGAACACTGAAGCTTTCTTT. Amino acids: CASSEDRVNTEAFF.

V and J are TRBV30 and TRBJ1-1; 7 positions match TRBD1. This CDR3 region has 13 residues. Per germline, CDR1 GTSNPN and CDR2 SVGIG (reference sequence). V lost 3 bases and J lost 1; bases outside the gene matches: 2. DNA for the CDR3: TGTGCCTGGAGCTACAGGGGGAACACTGAAGCTTTCTTT. As protein: CAWSYRGNTEAFF.

The chain uses TRBV3-1 (or the pseudogene TRBV3-2) and TRBJ1-1; no clear D. There are 11 residues in the CDR3. V dropped 3 bases and J dropped 7 bases, with 6 bases sitting between them. Germline CDR1 is LGHDT and CDR2 is YNNKEL (reference sequence). The DNA of the CDR3 is TGTGCCAGCAGCCATATTGGTGAAGCTTTCTTT. Amino acids: CASSHIGEAFF.

The rearrangement links TRBV2 to TRBJ2-1, with D unclear. Germline CDR1 reads SNHLY; CDR2 reads FYNNEI. The CDR3 covers 13 residues. Trimming pared 8 bases from V and 5 bases from J, leaving 13 bases between. CDR3 DNA sequence: TGTGCCAGCCAGGTTGAGTTCGACAATGAGCAGTTCTTC. It translates to CASQVEFDNEQFF. Combining the CDR3 with reference TRBV2 and TRBJ2-1 gives the whole variable domain EPEVTQTPSHQVTQMGQEVILRCVPISNHLYFYWYRQILGQKVEFLVSFYNNEISEKSEIFDDQFSVERPDGSNFTLKIRSTKLEDSAMYFCASQVEFDNEQFFGPGTRLTVL.

The chain employs TRBV29-1 and TRBJ2-5; possible D gene TRBD2, 7 bases. The CDR3 has 12 residues. CDR1 is SQVTM, CDR2 ANQGSEA, per germline. The germline V and J ends were trimmed by 7 bases and 5 bases, with 14 bases remaining between them. The CDR3 reads CSAAGAPETQYF. CDR3 sequence (DNA): TGCAGCGCTGCGGGGGCCCCGGAGACCCAGTACTTC.

The genes are TRBV30 and TRBJ2-1; TRBD2 agrees at 10 bases. V lost 4 bases to trimming and J lost 5 bases; unmatched junction nucleotides: 8. Germline V CDR1 and CDR2: GTSNPN, SVGIG (reference sequence). This CDR3 comprises 15 residues. The CDR3: CAWKKGTSANNEQFF. The CDR3 DNA sequence: TGTGCCTGGAAGAAAGGGACTAGCGCCAACAATGAGCAGTTCTTC.

This chain joins TRBV7-9 and TRBJ2-2; D is uncertain. V was pared by 7 bases and J by 6 bases, with 9 bases between. CDR1 is SEHNR, CDR2 FQNEAQ, per germline (reference sequence). The CDR3 totals 12 residues. CDR3 loop: CASIPPPGELFF. Written as DNA, the CDR3 is TGTGCCAGCATCCCTCCCCCCGGGGAGCTGTTTTTT.

This clone was detected only once. The rearrangement links TRBV18 to TRBJ1-1, with D perhaps matching TRBD1 (5 bases). V shed 3 bases and J shed 4 bases, with 15 bases lying between them. This CDR3 has 15 residues. Per the germline V gene, CDR1 is KGHSH and CDR2 is LQKENI. CDR3 DNA sequence: TGTGCCAGCTCACCCCCCGGGAGGAGGGGCACTGAAGCTTTCTTT. Its protein product is CASSPPGRRGTEAFF.